The source of this TCR beta chain is a study of glioma-infiltrating T cells after dendritic cell vaccination. Primers: 60 V beta forward and 13 J beta reverse. Clones were read by immunoSEQ multiplex PCR, and TCRdb kept only the in-frame ones, dropping some. Here the sample spans approximately 91,000 clones, around four fifths being singletons. Study-wide results and limits: Few patients contributed both blood and tumor specimens.

This CDR3 is built from 14 residues. The ends were cut back, 5 bases at V and 2 bases at J, with 11 bases in the middle. Per the germline V gene, CDR1 is LNHDA and CDR2 is SQIVND (reference sequence). In the case of this clone: What it binds is not known.

The time point was: after dendritic cell vaccination, including at tumor progression/relapse. Sequencing used blood, obtained after dendritic cell vaccination. The chain has TRBV19 and TRBJ2-3; D call uncertain. This TCR was recovered from a human donor with glioblastoma. CDR3 loop: CASSPRRLTDTQYF. In DNA form, the CDR3 reads TGTGCCAGTAGTCCCCGACGACTCACAGATACGCAGTATTTT. The whole variable domain, filled in from reference TRBV19 and TRBJ2-3, reads DGGITQSPKYLFRKEGQNVTLSCEQNLNHDAMYWYRQDPGQGLRLIYYSQIVNDFQKGDIAEGYSVSREKKESFPLTVTSAQKNPTAFYLCASSPRRLTDTQYFGPGTRLTVL.